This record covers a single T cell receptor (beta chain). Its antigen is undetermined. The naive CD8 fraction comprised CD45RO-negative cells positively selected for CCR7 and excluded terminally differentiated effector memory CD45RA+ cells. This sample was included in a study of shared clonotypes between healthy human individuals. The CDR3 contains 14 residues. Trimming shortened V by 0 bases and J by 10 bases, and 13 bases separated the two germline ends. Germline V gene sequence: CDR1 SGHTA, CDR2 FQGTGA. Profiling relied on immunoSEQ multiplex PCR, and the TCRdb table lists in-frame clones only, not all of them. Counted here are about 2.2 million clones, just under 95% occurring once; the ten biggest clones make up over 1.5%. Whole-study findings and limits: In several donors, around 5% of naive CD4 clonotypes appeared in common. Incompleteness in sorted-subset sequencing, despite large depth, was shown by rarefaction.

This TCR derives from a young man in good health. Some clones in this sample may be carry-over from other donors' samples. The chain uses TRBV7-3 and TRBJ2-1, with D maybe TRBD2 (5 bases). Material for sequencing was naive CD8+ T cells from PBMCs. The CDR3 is CASSLTDGLREQFF. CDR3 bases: TGTGCCAGCAGCTTAACGGACGGACTGAGGGAGCAGTTCTTC.